One and the same sample provided the 10 T cell receptor beta chains below, sequenced in a study of blood T cell repertoires in COVID-19. The method was immunoSEQ multiplex PCR; TCRdb's version includes in-frame clones alone and lacks a portion of them. The table has around 200,000 clones, about 80% seen once. Sequencing was carried out using peripheral blood. All receptors come from a human donor with acute or convalescent COVID-19. The donor label of this sample is uncertain.

The chain carries TRBV5-1 and TRBJ1-4, with a tentative D call TRBD1 (6 bases). Germline assignment: CDR1 SGHRS and CDR2 YFSETQ. The CDR3 contains 16 residues. V was clipped by 1 base and J by 3 bases, with 13 bases between them. The CDR3 DNA is TGCGCCAGCAGCTTGAGCTCCACAGGGCCTAATGAAAAACTGTTTTTT. Translation: CASSLSSTGPNEKLFF.

The chain's CDR3 is CASSRRNRGGETQYF. CDR3 sequence (DNA): TGTGCCAGCAGCCGGCGAAACAGGGGTGGAGAGACCCAGTACTTC. V gene TRBV11-1 combines with J gene TRBJ2-5; TRBD1 agrees at 7 bases. The germline V gene encodes CDR1 SGHAT and CDR2 FQDESV (reference sequence). CDR3 length: 15 residues. V shed 5 bases, J shed 4 bases, and the junction held 10 bases outside the gene matches.

This clone was observed once. The V gene is TRBV29-1, the J gene TRBJ2-7; TRBD1 is a possible D gene (7 bases). The CDR3 loop spans 14 amino acids. Trimming removed 5 bases at V and 3 bases at J, with 17 bases between. Germline V CDR1 and CDR2: SQVTM, ANQGSEA. The CDR3 DNA reads as TGCAGCGTTCAGCAGGGGGGCCGCGACTACGAGCAGTACTTC. Translating it yields CSVQQGGRDYEQYF.

The V call is TRBV5-4, the J call TRBJ2-1; D is unclear. The CDR3 has 14 amino acids. V was cut by 3 bases and J by 0 bases, with 7 bases left in between. Germline assignment: CDR1 SGHNT and CDR2 YYREEE (reference sequence). The CDR3 region has the DNA TGTGCCAGCAGCTCGACTGGCTCCTACAATGAGCAGTTCTTC. Translation gives CASSSTGSYNEQFF.

The chain carries TRBV6-6 and TRBJ2-7; 12 bases are shared with TRBD1. Germline CDR1 MNHNY, CDR2 SVGAGI (reference sequence). With 2 bases clipped from V and 4 bases from J, the junction kept 6 bases outside the gene matches. This CDR3 is built from 16 residues. The CDR3 loop reads CASSYGGTGGRYEQYF. DNA of the CDR3: TGTGCCAGCAGTTACGGGGGGACAGGGGGCCGGTACGAGCAGTACTTC.

The chain carries TRBV10-3 and TRBJ2-3; 9 bases fit TRBD1. The ends lost 6 bases at V and 5 bases at J; junction bases unmatched: 6. The CDR3 loop spans 14 amino acids. CDR1 is ENHRY, CDR2 SYGVKD, per germline. The CDR3 spells CAISDNRGQDTQYF. CDR3 coding DNA: TGTGCCATCAGCGATAACAGGGGGCAAGATACGCAGTATTTT.

The J gene is TRBJ1-1, the V gene TRBV12-3 or TRBV12-4, with TRBD1 as a possible D gene (6 bases). This CDR3 is built from 13 residues. Trimming took off 8 bases at V and 4 bases at J, with 14 bases between the two ends. CDR3 nucleotide sequence: TGTGCCAGCTCCCAGGGGCCGAGCACTGAAGCTTTCTTT. Translating gives CASSQGPSTEAFF.

The V call is TRBV28, the J call TRBJ1-4, with D possibly being TRBD1 (6 bases). The CDR3 is 14 residues long. V shed 5 bases and J shed 5 bases, with 12 bases lying between them. Germline V lookup: CDR1 MDHEN, CDR2 SYDVKM. The CDR3: CASSRGGVNEKLFF. DNA of the CDR3: TGTGCCAGCAGTCGAGGGGGGGTGAATGAAAAACTGTTTTTT.

V and J are TRBV5-4 and TRBJ2-3, with 7 positions matching TRBD1. The CDR3 length is 16 residues. In germline, CDR1 is SGHNT, CDR2 YYREEE (reference sequence). The V and J ends lost 5 bases and 4 bases, in that order; junction bases with no gene match: 13. The chain's CDR3 is CASSSLRGKSADTQYF. Here the CDR3 DNA reads TGTGCCAGCAGTTCTCTCAGGGGGAAGTCGGCAGATACGCAGTATTTT.

V and J are TRBV12-3 or TRBV12-4 and TRBJ2-1, with TRBD1 as a possible D gene (6 bases). V lost 6 bases, J lost 9 bases, and 12 bases lay in between. The CDR3 length is 12 residues. CDR3 protein: CASSRTESEQFF. CDR3 sequence (DNA): TGTGCCAGCAGCCGGACAGAGAGTGAGCAGTTCTTC.